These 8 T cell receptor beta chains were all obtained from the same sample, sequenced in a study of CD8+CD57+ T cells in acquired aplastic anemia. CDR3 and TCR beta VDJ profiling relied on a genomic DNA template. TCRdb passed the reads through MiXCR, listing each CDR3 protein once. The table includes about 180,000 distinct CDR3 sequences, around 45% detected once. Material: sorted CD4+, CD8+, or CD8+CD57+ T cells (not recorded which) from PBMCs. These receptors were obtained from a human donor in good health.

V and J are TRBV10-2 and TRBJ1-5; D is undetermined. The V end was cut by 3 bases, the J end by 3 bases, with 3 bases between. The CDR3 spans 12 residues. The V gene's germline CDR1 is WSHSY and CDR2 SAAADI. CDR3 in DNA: TGCGCCAGCAGTGATAACAATCAGCCCCAGCATTTT. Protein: CASSDNNQPQHF.

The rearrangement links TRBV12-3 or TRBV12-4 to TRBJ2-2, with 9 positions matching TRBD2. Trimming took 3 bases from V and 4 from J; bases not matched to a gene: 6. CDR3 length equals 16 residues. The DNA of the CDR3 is TGTGCCAGCAGTTTGGGGCTAGCGGGAACCACCGGGGAGCTGTTTTTT. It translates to CASSLGLAGTTGELFF.

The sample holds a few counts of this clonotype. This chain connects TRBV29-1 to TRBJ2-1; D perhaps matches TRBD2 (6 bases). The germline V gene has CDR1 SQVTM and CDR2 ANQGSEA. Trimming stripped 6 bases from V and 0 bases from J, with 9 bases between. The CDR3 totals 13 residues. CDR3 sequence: CSVGGSSYNEQFF. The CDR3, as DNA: TGCAGCGTCGGAGGGTCCTCCTACAATGAGCAGTTCTTC.

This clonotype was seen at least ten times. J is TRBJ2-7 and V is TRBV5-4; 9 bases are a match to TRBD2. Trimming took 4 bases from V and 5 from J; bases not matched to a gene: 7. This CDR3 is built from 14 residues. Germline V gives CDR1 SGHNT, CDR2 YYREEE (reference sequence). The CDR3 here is CASSPSTSGHEQYF. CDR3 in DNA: TGTGCCAGCAGCCCATCGACTAGCGGTCACGAGCAGTACTTC.

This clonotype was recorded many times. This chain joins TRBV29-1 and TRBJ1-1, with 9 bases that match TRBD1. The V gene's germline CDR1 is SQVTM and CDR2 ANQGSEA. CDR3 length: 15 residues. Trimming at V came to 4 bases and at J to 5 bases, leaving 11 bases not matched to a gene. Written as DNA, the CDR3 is TGCAGCGTTGGACCCCCCCGACAGGGGGGGACTGAAGCTTTCTTT. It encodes CSVGPPRQGGTEAFF.

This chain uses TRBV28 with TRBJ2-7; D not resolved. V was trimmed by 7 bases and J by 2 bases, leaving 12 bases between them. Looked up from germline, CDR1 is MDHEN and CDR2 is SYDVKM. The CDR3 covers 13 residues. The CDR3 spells CASNLRSPYEQYF. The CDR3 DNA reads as TGTGCCAGCAACCTAAGGAGCCCCTACGAGCAGTACTTC. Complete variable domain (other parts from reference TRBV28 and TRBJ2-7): DVKVTQSSRYLVKRTGEKVFLECVQDMDHENMFWYRQDPGLGLRLIYFSYDVKMKEKGDIPEGYSVSREKKERFSLILESASTNQTSMYLCASNLRSPYEQYFGPGTRLTVT.

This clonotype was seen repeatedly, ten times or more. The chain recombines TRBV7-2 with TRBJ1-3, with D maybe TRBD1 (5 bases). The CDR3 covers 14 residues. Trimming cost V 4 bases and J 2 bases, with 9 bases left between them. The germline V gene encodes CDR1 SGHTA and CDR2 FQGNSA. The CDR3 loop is CASSSQETGNTIYF. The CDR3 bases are TGTGCCAGCAGCTCACAGGAGACTGGAAACACCATATATTTT.

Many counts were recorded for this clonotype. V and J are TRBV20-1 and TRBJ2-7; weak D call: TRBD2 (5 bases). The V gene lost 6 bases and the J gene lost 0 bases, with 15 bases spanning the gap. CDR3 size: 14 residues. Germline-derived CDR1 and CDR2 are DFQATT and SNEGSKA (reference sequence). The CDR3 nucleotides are TGCAGTGCGCGCCTACTAGAGAGCTCCTACGAGCAGTACTTC. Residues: CSARLLESSYEQYF.